The 7 T cell receptor beta chains presented below share a single source sample, sequenced in a study of T cells expressing NK-cell markers. TCRdb reworked the 5' RACE reads into one entry per CDR3 protein, no DNA. The sample table sets out 400,000 to 500,000 distinct CDR3 sequences. Input material: blood T cells: a sorted CD56 or NKG2C T cell subset, CD4+ or CD8+ T cells, or bulk PBMC T cells (not recorded which). Source of these receptors: a woman aged 18-69 years in good health.

The CDR3 sequence is CASSPNAGQEAFF. This sequence joins TRBV7-2 and TRBJ1-1; TCRdb selects TRBD1, and the lack of DNA leaves this call unchecked. Germline V gene data show CDR1 as SGHTA and CDR2 as FQGNSA. This CDR3 comprises 13 residues.

CDR3 residues: CASSHLDRTLRDTQYF. The chain has TRBV4-3 and TRBJ2-3; TCRdb picks TRBD1, but there is no DNA to check that call. CDR3 size: 16 residues. Germline values: CDR1 LGHNA, CDR2 YSLEER.

The rearrangement uses TRBV5-1 and TRBJ2-6; the TRBD1 assignment by TCRdb is unverifiable without DNA. CDR3 length: 15 residues. The V gene's germline CDR1 is SGHRS and CDR2 YFSETQ. The CDR3 loop reads CASSWTVGGANVLTF.

The V gene is TRBV12-3 or TRBV12-4, the J gene TRBJ2-1; checking the TCRdb D call of TRBD1 is not possible without DNA. CDR3 length: 18 amino acids. CDR3: CASSLFGTSGTGKNEQFF.

The chain joins TRBV28 to TRBJ2-1; TCRdb's D call of TRBD2 is untestable without DNA. CDR3 length equals 15 residues. Germline loops: CDR1 MDHEN, CDR2 SYDVKM. The chain's CDR3 is CASSLSGEGTNEQFF.

The chain recombines TRBV14 with TRBJ2-3; no DNA is available, so the TRBD1 call from TCRdb remains unchecked. Germline V gene data show CDR1 as SGHDN and CDR2 as FVKESK. This CDR3 contains 15 residues. CDR3 amino acids: CASSRATGLTDTQYF. The full variable domain, rest sourced from reference TRBV14 and TRBJ2-3, is EAGVTQFPSHSVIEKGQTVTLRCDPISGHDNLYWYRRVMGKEIKFLLHFVKESKQDESGMPNNRFLAERTGGTYSTLKVQPAELEDSGVYFCASSRATGLTDTQYFGPGTRLTVL.

CDR3 sequence: CASSTRNRKTQYF. The V and J genes are TRBV7-2 and TRBJ2-5; TCRdb calls TRBD1, which cannot be checked without DNA. There are 13 residues in the CDR3. The germline V gene encodes CDR1 SGHTA and CDR2 FQGNSA.